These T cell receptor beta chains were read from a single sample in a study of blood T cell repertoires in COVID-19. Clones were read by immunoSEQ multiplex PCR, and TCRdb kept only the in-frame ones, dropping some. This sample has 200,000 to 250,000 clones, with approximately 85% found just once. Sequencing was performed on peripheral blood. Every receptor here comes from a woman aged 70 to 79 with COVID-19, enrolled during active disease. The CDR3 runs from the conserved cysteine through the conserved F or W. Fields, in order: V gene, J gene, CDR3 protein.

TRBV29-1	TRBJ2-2	CSVETGRANTGELFF
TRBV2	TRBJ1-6	CASSERTGGFPNSPLHF
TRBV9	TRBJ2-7	CASSAGGYEQYF
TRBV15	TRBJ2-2	CATSKERLATGELFF
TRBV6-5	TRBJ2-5	CASRFSGLGQTQYF
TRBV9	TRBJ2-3	CASSPWTGHTDTQYF
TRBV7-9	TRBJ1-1	CASSLASGRETEAFF
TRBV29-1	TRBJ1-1	CSSSTAGGDTEAFF
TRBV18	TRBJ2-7	CASSPGPPYEQYF
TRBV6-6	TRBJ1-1	CASSDASPGKNTEAFF
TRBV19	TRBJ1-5	CASSFQGARENQPQHF
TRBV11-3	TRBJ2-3	CASTAGGRSDTQYF
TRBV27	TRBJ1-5	CASSSGRGGPQHF
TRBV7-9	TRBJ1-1	CASSLGREVTEAFF
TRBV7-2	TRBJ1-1	CASSLLGVTEAFF
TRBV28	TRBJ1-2	CASSPMGSANYGYTF
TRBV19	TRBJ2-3	CASRRGQGGPDTQYF
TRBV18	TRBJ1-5	CASSWTEYQPQHF
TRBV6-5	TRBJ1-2	CASSKRTADPYGYTF
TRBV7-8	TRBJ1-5	CASSLVGQGVYSNQPQHF
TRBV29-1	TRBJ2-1	CSVGPPENEQFF
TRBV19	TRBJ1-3	CASSGTGAGNTIYF
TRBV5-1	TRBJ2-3	CASSFTSSGPTDTQYF
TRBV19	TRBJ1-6	CASQTTGQTGLLHF
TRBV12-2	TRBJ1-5	CASRLDTSFNQPQHF
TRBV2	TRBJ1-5	CASSPSRADLGNQPQHF
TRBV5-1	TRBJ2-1	CASSTGLALVLDEQFF
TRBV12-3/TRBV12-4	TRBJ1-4	CASHQPGAEKLFF
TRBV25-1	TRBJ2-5	CASSASGRIQETQYF
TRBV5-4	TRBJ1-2	CASSLFRTGADYGYTF
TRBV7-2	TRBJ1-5	CASSLAGREPQHF
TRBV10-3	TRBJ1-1	CAISESRAAGGSAFF
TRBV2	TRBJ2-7	CASNAGSSYEQYF
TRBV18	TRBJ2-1	CASSPPTVYNEQFF
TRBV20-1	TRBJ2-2	CSASGLAANTGELFF
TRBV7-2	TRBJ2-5	CASSVTSDQETQYF
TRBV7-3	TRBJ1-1	CASSFLHRREDMNTEAFF
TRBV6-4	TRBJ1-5	CASSVLPNQPQHF
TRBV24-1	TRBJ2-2	CATSDMDSNTGELFF
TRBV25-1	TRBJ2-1	CASGVGGSLRNEQFF
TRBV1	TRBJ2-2	CTSSQDQQGQGRVTGELFF